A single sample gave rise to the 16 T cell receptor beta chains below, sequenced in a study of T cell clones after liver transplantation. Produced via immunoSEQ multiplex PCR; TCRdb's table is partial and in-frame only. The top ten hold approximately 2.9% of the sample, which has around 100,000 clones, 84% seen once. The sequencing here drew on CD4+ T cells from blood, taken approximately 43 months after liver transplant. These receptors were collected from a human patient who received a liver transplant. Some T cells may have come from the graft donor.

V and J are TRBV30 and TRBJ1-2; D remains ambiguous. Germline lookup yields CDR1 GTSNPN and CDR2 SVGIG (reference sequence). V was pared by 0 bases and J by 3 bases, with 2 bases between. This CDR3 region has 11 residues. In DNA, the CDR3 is TGTGCCTGGAGTGTGGACTATGGCTACACCTTC. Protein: CAWSVDYGYTF.

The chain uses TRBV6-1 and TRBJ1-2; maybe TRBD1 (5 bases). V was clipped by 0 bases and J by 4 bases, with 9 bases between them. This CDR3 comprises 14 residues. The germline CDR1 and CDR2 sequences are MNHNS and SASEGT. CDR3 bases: TGTGCCAGCAGTGAAGCGGGGGAGGGCTATGGCTACACCTTC. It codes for CASSEAGEGYGYTF.

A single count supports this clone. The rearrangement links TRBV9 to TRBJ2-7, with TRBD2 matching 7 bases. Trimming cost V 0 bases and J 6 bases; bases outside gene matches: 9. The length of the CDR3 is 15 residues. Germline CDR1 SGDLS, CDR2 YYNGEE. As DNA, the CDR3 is TGTGCCAGCAGCGTAGATGGTAGCGGGCGGGGCGAGCAGTACTTC. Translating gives CASSVDGSGRGEQYF.

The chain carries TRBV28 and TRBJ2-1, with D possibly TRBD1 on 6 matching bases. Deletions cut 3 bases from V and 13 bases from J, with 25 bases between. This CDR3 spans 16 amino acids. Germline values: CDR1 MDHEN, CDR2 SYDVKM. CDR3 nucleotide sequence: TGTGCCAGCAGTTTGATGGTACAGGGCTATACAATGATCCAGTTCTTC. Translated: CASSLMVQGYTMIQFF. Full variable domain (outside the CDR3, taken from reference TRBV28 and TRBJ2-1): DVKVTQSSRYLVKRTGEKVFLECVQDMDHENMFWYRQDPGLGLRLIYFSYDVKMKEKGDIPEGYSVSREKKERFSLILESASTNQTSMYLCASSLMVQGYTMIQFFGPGTRLTVL.

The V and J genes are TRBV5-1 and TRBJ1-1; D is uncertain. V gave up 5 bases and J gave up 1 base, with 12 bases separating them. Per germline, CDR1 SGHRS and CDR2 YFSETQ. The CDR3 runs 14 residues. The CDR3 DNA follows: TGCGCCAGCAGGGGAGGATCGGCGAACACTGAAGCTTTCTTT. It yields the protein CASRGGSANTEAFF.

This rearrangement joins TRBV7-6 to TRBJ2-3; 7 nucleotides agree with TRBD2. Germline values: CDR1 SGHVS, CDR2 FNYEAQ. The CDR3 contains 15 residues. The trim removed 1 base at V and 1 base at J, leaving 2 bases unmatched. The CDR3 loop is CASSLGLAGTDTQYF. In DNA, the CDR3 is TGTGCCAGCAGCTTAGGGCTAGCGGGCACAGATACGCAGTATTTT. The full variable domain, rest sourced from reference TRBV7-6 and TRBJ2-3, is GAGVSQSPRYKVTKRGQDVALRCDPISGHVSLYWYRQALGQGPEFLTYFNYEAQQDKSGLPNDRFSAERPEGSISTLTIQRTEQRDSAMYRCASSLGLAGTDTQYFGPGTRLTVL.

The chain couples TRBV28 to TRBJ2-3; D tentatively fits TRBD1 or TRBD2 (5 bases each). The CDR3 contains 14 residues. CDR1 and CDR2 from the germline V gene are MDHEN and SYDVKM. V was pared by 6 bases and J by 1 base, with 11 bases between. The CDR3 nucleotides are TGTGCCAGCAGGGGGGTGAGGGGCACAGATACGCAGTATTTT. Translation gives CASRGVRGTDTQYF.

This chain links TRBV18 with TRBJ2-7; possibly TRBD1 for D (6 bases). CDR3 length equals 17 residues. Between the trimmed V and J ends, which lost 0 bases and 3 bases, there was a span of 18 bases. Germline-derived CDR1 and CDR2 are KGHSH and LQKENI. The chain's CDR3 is CASSPPLVTGNHYEQYF. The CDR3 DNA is TGTGCCAGCTCACCACCATTGGTCACAGGGAATCACTACGAGCAGTACTTC. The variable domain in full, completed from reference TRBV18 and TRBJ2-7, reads NAGVMQNPRHLVRRRGQEARLRCSPMKGHSHVYWYRQLPEEGLKFMVYLQKENIIDESGMPKERFSAEFPKEGPSILRIQQVVRGDSAAYFCASSPPLVTGNHYEQYFGPGTRLTVT.

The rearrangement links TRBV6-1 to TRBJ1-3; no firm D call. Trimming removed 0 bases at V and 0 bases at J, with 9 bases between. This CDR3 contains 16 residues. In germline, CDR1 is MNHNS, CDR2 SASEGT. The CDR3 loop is CASSEAMINSGNTIYF. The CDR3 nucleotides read TGTGCCAGCAGTGAAGCGATGATAAACTCTGGAAACACCATATATTTT.

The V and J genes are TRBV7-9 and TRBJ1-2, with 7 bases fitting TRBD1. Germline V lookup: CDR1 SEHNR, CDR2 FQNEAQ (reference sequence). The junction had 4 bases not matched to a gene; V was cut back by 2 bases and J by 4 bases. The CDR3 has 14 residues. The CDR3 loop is CASSLSDRPYGYTF. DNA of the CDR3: TGTGCCAGCAGCTTATCGGACAGGCCCTATGGCTACACCTTC. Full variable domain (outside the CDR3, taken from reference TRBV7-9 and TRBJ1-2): DTGVSQNPRHKITKRGQNVTFRCDPISEHNRLYWYRQTLGQGPEFLTYFQNEAQLEKSRLLSDRFSAERPKGSFSTLEIQRTEQGDSAMYLCASSLSDRPYGYTFGSGTRLTVV.

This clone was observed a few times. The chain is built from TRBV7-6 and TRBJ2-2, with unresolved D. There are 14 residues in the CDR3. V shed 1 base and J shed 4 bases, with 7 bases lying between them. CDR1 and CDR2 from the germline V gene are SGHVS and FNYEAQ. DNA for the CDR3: TGTGCCAGCAGCTTAGAGGACGCCACCGGGGAGCTGTTTTTT. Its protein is CASSLEDATGELFF.

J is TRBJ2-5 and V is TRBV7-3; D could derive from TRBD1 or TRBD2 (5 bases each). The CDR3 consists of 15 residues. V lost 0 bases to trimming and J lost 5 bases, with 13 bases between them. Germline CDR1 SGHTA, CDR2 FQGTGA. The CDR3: CASSLTGTPRETQYF. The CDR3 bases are TGTGCCAGCAGCTTAACGGGGACGCCGAGGGAGACCCAGTACTTC.

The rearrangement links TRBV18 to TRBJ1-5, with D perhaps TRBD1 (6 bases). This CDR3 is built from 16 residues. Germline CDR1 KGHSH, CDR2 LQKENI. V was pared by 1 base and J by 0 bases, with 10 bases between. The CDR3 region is CASSPQGGYSNQPQHF. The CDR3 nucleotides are TGTGCCAGCTCACCACAGGGGGGTTATAGCAATCAGCCCCAGCATTTT.

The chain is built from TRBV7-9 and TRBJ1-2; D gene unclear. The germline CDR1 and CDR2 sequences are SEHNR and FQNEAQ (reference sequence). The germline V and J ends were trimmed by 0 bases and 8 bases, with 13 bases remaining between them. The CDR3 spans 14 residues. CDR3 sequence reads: CASSLAWESGGYTF. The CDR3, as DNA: TGTGCCAGCAGCTTAGCCTGGGAATCCGGCGGCTACACCTTC.

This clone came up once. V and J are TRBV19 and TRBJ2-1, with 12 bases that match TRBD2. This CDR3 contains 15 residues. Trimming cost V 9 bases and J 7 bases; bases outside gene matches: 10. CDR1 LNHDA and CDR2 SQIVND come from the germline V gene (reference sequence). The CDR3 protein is CASRPTSGGKNEQFF. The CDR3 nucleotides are TGTGCCAGCAGACCGACTAGCGGGGGAAAAAATGAGCAGTTCTTC.

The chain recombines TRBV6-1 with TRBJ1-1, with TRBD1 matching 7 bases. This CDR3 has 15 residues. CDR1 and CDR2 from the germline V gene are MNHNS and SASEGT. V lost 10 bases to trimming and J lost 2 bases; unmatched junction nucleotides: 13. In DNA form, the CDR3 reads TGTGCCACCCCACCCGCCGGAGGGGGCAACACTGAAGCTTTCTTT. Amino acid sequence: CATPPAGGGNTEAFF.